These 24 T cell receptor beta chains were all obtained from the same sample, sequenced in a study of blood T cells in healthy people across ages. A J-beta primer mix and a sample-barcoded 5' primer were used in a second PCR of roughly 7 to 12 cycles. Using its own MiXCR run on the 5' RACE reads, TCRdb lists one record per CDR3 protein. This table has around 900,000 distinct CDR3 sequences, 29% appearing once. The specimen sequenced was blood. The source of these receptors is a woman older than 75 in good health.

This clonotype has a count of ten or more. The chain couples TRBV12-3 or TRBV12-4 to TRBJ2-5; 10 bases fit TRBD1. V was clipped by 4 bases and J by 5 bases; unmatched bases: 7. The CDR3 has 15 residues. DNA of the CDR3: TGTGCCAGCAGTTCACTTGGACAGGGGGTCGAGACCCAGTACTTC. It is translated as CASSSLGQGVETQYF.

Points on this clonotype: One junction end does not reproduce the germline sequence, and a read error may be involved. V and J are TRBV20-1 and TRBJ2-6; D is unclear. CDR1 is DFQATT and CDR2 is SNEGSKA in the germline V gene (reference sequence). This CDR3 contains 15 residues. The DNA of the CDR3 is TGCAGTGCTAGAGTAGGTGGGCGCGGCGACAACGTCCGGACTTTC. Amino acids: CSARVGGRGDNVRTF.

V usage is TRBV12-3 or TRBV12-4 and J usage is TRBJ2-4; D gene ambiguous. The J call is uncertain, as TRBJ2-7 better fits the DNA end. CDR3 length: 12 residues. CDR3: CASSAAGGEQYF. The CDR3 coding sequence is TGTGCCAGCAGTGCTGCCGGCGGCGAGCAGTACTTC.

This clonotype was found a few times. The chain has TRBV24-1 and TRBJ2-5; 8 positions match TRBD1. V trimming: 3 bases; J trimming: 11 bases; junction bases outside the gene matches: 16. The germline V gene has CDR1 KGHDR and CDR2 SFDVKD. The CDR3 has 16 amino acids. In nucleotides, the CDR3 is TGTGCCACCAGTGATCCACCCGGGACAGGTCCCCATGAGCAGTACTTC. It encodes CATSDPPGTGPHEQYF.

In its sample, this clonotype was seen many times. The chain couples TRBV12-3 or TRBV12-4 to TRBJ2-7; possibly TRBD1 for D (5 bases). The CDR3 is 14 residues long. The V gene lost 6 bases and the J gene lost 3 bases, with 15 bases spanning the gap. In DNA, the CDR3 is TGTGCCAGCAGCAGGTTCTTAAGGGGCTACGAGCAGTACTTC. This codes for CASSRFLRGYEQYF.

As concerns this clonotype: It may be a read error: a sequence one base away is much more abundant. The V and J genes are TRBV28 and TRBJ2-6, with a possible D match to TRBD1 (5 bases). The CDR3 runs to 14 residues. The germline CDR1 and CDR2 sequences are MDHEN and SYDVKM. CDR3 in amino acids: CASRQSSGANVRTF. The CDR3 nucleotides are TGTGCCAGCAGACAGAGCTCTGGGGCCAACGTCCGGACTTTC.

The chain has TRBV9 and TRBJ1-2; D is possibly TRBD1 (6 bases). The CDR3 extends over 15 amino acids. The V gene lost 3 bases and the J gene lost 0 bases, with 12 bases spanning the gap. The germline CDR1 and CDR2 sequences are SGDLS and YYNGEE. CDR3 protein: CASSARTEANYGYTF. As DNA, the CDR3 is TGTGCCAGCAGCGCCAGGACAGAAGCTAACTATGGCTACACCTTC.

This clonotype was picked up a small number of times. This chain connects TRBV11-2 to TRBJ2-6; 7 bases are a match to TRBD1. Germline V gene lookup returns CDR1 SGHAT and CDR2 FQNNGV. The junction had 8 bases not matched to a gene; V was cut back by 4 bases and J by 2 bases. The CDR3 is 17 amino acids. Written as DNA, the CDR3 is TGTGCCAGCAGCTCTCTACAGACAGGGACTGGGGCCAACGTCCTGACTTTC. Its translation is CASSSLQTGTGANVLTF.

The chain joins TRBV5-1 to TRBJ2-1; the match to TRBD1 covers 12 bases. Germline V CDR1 and CDR2: SGHRS, YFSETQ. The junction had 6 bases not matched to a gene; V was cut back by 0 bases and J by 8 bases. The CDR3 has 16 amino acids. The CDR3 sequence is CASSLAGTGGNDEQFF. In nucleotides, the CDR3 is TGCGCCAGCAGCTTGGCGGGGACAGGGGGCAACGATGAGCAGTTCTTC.

On this clonotype itself: A read error may be the cause here, since a much bigger clone is one base away. This chain joins TRBV20-1 and TRBJ2-7; TRBD1 is a possible D gene (6 bases). V lost 4 bases to trimming and J lost 3 bases, with 16 bases between them. In germline, CDR1 is DFQATT, CDR2 SNEGSKA (reference sequence). The CDR3 sequence is 14 residues long. The CDR3 region is CSANHRVPDYEQYF. CDR3 bases: TGCAGTGCTAACCACAGGGTGCCAGACTACGAGCAGTACTTC.

Worth noting for this clonotype: Since a much larger clone is just one base distant, this may be a read error. The chain couples TRBV20-1 to TRBJ2-1, with 15 positions matching TRBD2. The J call is in doubt because the DNA end fits TRBJ2-7 better. This CDR3 contains 18 residues. Germline V gene data show CDR1 as DFQATT and CDR2 as SNEGSKA (reference sequence). Here the CDR3 reads CSALPGLAGGQTYNEQYF. The CDR3 bases are TGCAGTGCTCTACCGGGACTAGCGGGGGGACAGACCTACAATGAGCAGTACTTC.

The chain recombines TRBV10-3 with TRBJ2-7; no clear D gene. The CDR3 spans 15 residues. The germline V and J ends were trimmed by 2 bases and 0 bases, with 11 bases remaining between them. Germline values: CDR1 ENHRY, CDR2 SYGVKD. The CDR3, as DNA: TGTGCCATCAGTGAGGTGGAGCGTAGCTCCTACGAGCAGTACTTC. It encodes CAISEVERSSYEQYF.

This clonotype was counted ten times or more. The chain is built from TRBV7-9 and TRBJ2-7; 11 bases line up with TRBD2. The CDR3 has 15 residues. Germline V lookup: CDR1 SEHNR, CDR2 FQNEAQ (reference sequence). The trim removed 1 base at V and 10 bases at J, leaving 9 bases unmatched. CDR3 amino acids: CASSLEMTSGAQQYF. CDR3 nucleotide sequence: TGTGCCAGCAGCTTAGAAATGACTAGCGGGGCCCAACAGTACTTC.

This clonotype was recorded many times. V is TRBV6-5 and J is TRBJ1-1; maybe TRBD1 (5 bases). This CDR3 region has 11 residues. The V end was cut by 8 bases, the J end by 11 bases, with 15 bases between. Germline CDR1 reads MNHEY; CDR2 reads SVGAGI. Here the CDR3 DNA reads TGTGCCAGCGGGGGTTTTTCTGGGGCTTTCTTT. Protein product: CASGGFSGAFF.

The chain uses TRBV30 and TRBJ2-5; D not certain. Trimming removed 2 bases from V and 4 bases from J, with 8 bases in between. CDR3 length equals 12 residues. Germline lookup yields CDR1 GTSNPN and CDR2 SVGIG (reference sequence). The CDR3 DNA is TGTGCCTGGAGTTTCATCGGAGAGACCCAGTACTTC. Its protein is CAWSFIGETQYF.

This clonotype was counted many times. The chain is built from TRBV3-1 and TRBJ1-2; tentative D call: TRBD1 (5 bases). Per germline, CDR1 LGHDT and CDR2 YNNKEL (reference sequence). Trimming pared 5 bases from V and 8 bases from J, leaving 15 bases between. CDR3 length equals 13 residues. The CDR3 sequence: CASSATGGGGYTF. CDR3 DNA sequence: TGTGCCAGCAGCGCTACAGGTGGTGGAGGCTACACCTTC. Full variable domain (rest looked up from reference TRBV3-1 and TRBJ1-2): DTAVSQTPKYLVTQMGNDKSIKCEQNLGHDTMYWYKQDSKKFLKIMFSYNNKELIINETVPNRFSPKSPDKAHLNLHINSLELGDSAVYFCASSATGGGGYTFGSGTRLTVV.

A few counts support this clonotype. This chain connects TRBV9 to TRBJ1-3, with no clear D. This CDR3 has 15 residues. Trimming cost V 0 bases and J 0 bases, with 7 bases left between them. Germline-derived CDR1 and CDR2 are SGDLS and YYNGEE. CDR3 sequence: CASSVDGNSGNTIYF. CDR3 sequence (DNA): TGTGCCAGCAGCGTAGACGGGAACTCTGGAAACACCATATATTTT. Variable domain in full (rest from reference TRBV9 and TRBJ1-3): DSGVTQTPKHLITATGQRVTLRCSPRSGDLSVYWYQQSLDQGLQFLIQYYNGEERAKGNILERFSAQQFPDLHSELNLSSLELGDSALYFCASSVDGNSGNTIYFGEGSWLTVV.

Comment on this clonotype: At one boundary the junction diverges from the germline segment, which might be a read error. CDR3 sequence: CASAPVGMTDTQYF. The CDR3 DNA reads TGTGCCAGCGCACCTGTGGGGATGACAGATACGCAGTATTTT. This chain uses TRBV18 with TRBJ2-3; D uncertain. The CDR3 has 14 residues. Germline V gene data show CDR1 as KGHSH and CDR2 as LQKENI.

This clonotype appeared a single time. This clone may be a read error of a much larger clone one base away. The V and J genes are TRBV4-1 and TRBJ2-4, with D possibly TRBD1 on 7 matching bases. Germline-derived CDR1 and CDR2 are MGHRA and YSYEKL. The CDR3 runs to 12 residues. V dropped 4 bases and J dropped 15 bases, with 16 bases sitting between them. The CDR3 DNA follows: TGCGCCAGCAGCCGAGAGACAGGGACTCGGTACTTC. Translated: CASSRETGTRYF.

This clonotype was detected many times. The chain recombines TRBV6-1 with TRBJ1-2; TRBD1 is a possible D gene (6 bases). Germline CDR1 and CDR2: MNHNS and SASEGT. CDR3 length: 16 residues. V was clipped by 7 bases and J by 6 bases, with 24 bases between them. The CDR3 nucleotides read TGTGCCAGCAATTTTGATGCGCTCCGGGACAAAAATGGCTACACCTTC. Protein sequence: CASNFDALRDKNGYTF.

In the case of this clonotype: This may come from a read error, since a much larger clone is one base off. The chain combines TRBV7-9 with TRBJ2-7; TRBD1 aligns across 7 bases. This CDR3 region has 14 residues. The germline CDR1 and CDR2 sequences are SEHNR and FQNEAQ (reference sequence). Trimming cost V 5 bases and J 6 bases; bases outside gene matches: 10. The DNA for the CDR3 is TGTGCCAGCAGCGCGACAGGGCGAGGAAGCGAGCAGTACTTC. The encoded protein is CASSATGRGSEQYF.

The V and J genes are TRBV4-1 and TRBJ2-1, with D tentatively TRBD1 or TRBD2 (6 bases each). V gave up 0 bases and J gave up 4 bases, with 13 bases separating them. CDR1 MGHRA and CDR2 YSYEKL come from the germline V gene. The CDR3 has 16 amino acids. CDR3 in amino acids: CASSQDATGAYNEQFF. The CDR3 DNA reads TGCGCCAGCAGCCAAGACGCAACGGGGGCATACAATGAGCAGTTCTTC.

This clonotype was found many times. This chain connects TRBV5-1 to TRBJ2-3, with 7 bases identical to TRBD2. Germline CDR1 is SGHRS and CDR2 is YFSETQ. J gave up 2 bases and V 5 bases, and 5 bases lay outside the gene matches. The CDR3 is 14 residues long. In DNA form, the CDR3 reads TGCGCCAGCAGACGAGCGGGGTTCACAGATACGCAGTATTTT. Translating it yields CASRRAGFTDTQYF.

The sample holds a few counts of this clonotype. This chain connects TRBV12-3 or TRBV12-4 to TRBJ2-1; TRBD2 agrees at 9 bases. J was trimmed by 2 bases and V by 7 bases; bases with no gene match: 9. CDR3 size: 16 residues. This CDR3 reads CASTRGGGGAYNEQFF. CDR3 in DNA: TGTGCCAGCACCCGAGGTGGCGGGGGGGCCTACAATGAGCAGTTCTTC.